Presented here are 20 T cell receptor beta chains from one specimen sequenced in a study of blood T cell repertoires in COVID-19. Sequencing used immunoSEQ multiplex PCR; TCRdb keeps in-frame clones, though not all of them. The table shows about 200,000 clones, with less than 85% occurring only once. What was sequenced was peripheral blood. These receptors were taken from a woman aged 70-85 years with acute or convalescent COVID-19.

V is TRBV9 and J is TRBJ2-7; D is unresolved. Germline V CDR1 and CDR2: SGDLS, YYNGEE. The germline V and J ends were trimmed by 0 bases and 1 base, with 8 bases remaining between them. The CDR3 loop spans 14 amino acids. The CDR3 coding sequence is TGTGCCAGCAGCGTAGCTAGTCATTCCTACGAGCAGTACTTC. Its translation is CASSVASHSYEQYF.

The gene calls are TRBV18 and TRBJ2-5; possibly TRBD2 for D (6 bases). This CDR3 region has 14 residues. The germline CDR1 and CDR2 sequences are KGHSH and LQKENI. Trimming pared 2 bases from V and 5 bases from J, leaving 12 bases between. The CDR3 spells CASSPVSGPETQYF. The DNA for the CDR3 is TGTGCCAGCTCACCAGTCAGCGGGCCTGAGACCCAGTACTTC.

This clone was observed a handful of times. The rearrangement links TRBV6-5 to TRBJ2-1, with 8 bases aligning to TRBD2. The CDR3 is made up of 15 amino acids. Losses at the gene ends were 0 bases for V and 5 bases for J; bases not matched to a gene: 3. CDR1 and CDR2 from the germline V gene are MNHEY and SVGAGI. DNA of the CDR3: TGTGCCAGCAGTTACTCGGGACTAGTGGACAATGAGCAGTTCTTC. Translating gives CASSYSGLVDNEQFF.

V is TRBV7-2 and J is TRBJ2-2; D ambiguous. The CDR3 contains 14 residues. Trimming cost V 7 bases and J 3 bases, with 12 bases left between them. Germline assignment: CDR1 SGHTA and CDR2 FQGNSA. Written as DNA, the CDR3 is TGTGCCAGCACCCCACTGCGGCACACCGGGGAGCTGTTTTTT. Its protein is CASTPLRHTGELFF.

This chain connects TRBV5-1 to TRBJ1-1, with a weak D call TRBD1 (6 bases). The CDR3 covers 15 residues. Germline values: CDR1 SGHRS, CDR2 YFSETQ. The V and J ends lost 2 bases and 0 bases respectively, with 11 bases between them. The CDR3 protein is CASSFGGQMNTEAFF. The DNA of the CDR3 is TGCGCCAGCAGCTTTGGCGGACAGATGAACACTGAAGCTTTCTTT. The variable domain in full, with the rest retrieved from reference TRBV5-1 and TRBJ1-1, is KAGVTQTPRYLIKTRGQQVTLSCSPISGHRSVSWYQQTPGQGLQFLFEYFSETQRNKGNFPGRFSGRQFSNSRSEMNVSTLELGDSALYLCASSFGGQMNTEAFFGQGTRLTVV.

Here the CDR3 reads CASSSGTGGLYQETQYF. CDR3 DNA sequence: TGTGCCAGCAGCTCCGGGACAGGGGGACTATACCAAGAGACCCAGTACTTC. The chain carries TRBV5-5 and TRBJ2-5; 11 bases are shared with TRBD1. The CDR3 spans 17 residues. Per germline, CDR1 SGHKS and CDR2 YYEKEE (reference sequence). The junction had 7 bases not matched to a gene; V was cut back by 3 bases and J by 0 bases.

Here the CDR3 DNA reads TGTGCCAGCAGCCTACTCGACAGGGAATCGGGCGGCTACACCTTC. Its translation is CASSLLDRESGGYTF. The rearrangement uses TRBV6-2 or TRBV6-3 and TRBJ1-2; TRBD1 aligns across 7 bases. V was pared by 6 bases and J by 8 bases, with 15 bases of the junction left unmatched. The CDR3 loop spans 15 amino acids. Per germline, CDR1 MNHEY and CDR2 SVGEGT.

The V call is TRBV3-1 (or the pseudogene TRBV3-2), the J call TRBJ1-6; tentative D call: TRBD1 (5 bases). The CDR3 extends over 14 amino acids. V lost 1 base to trimming and J lost 9 bases, with 10 bases between them. Germline lookup yields CDR1 LGHDT and CDR2 YNNKEL (reference sequence). CDR3 in amino acids: CASSQAGRGSPLHF. The DNA for the CDR3 is TGTGCCAGCAGCCAAGCAGGGAGGGGTTCACCCCTCCACTTT.

This clone was found once. The J gene is TRBJ1-2, the V gene TRBV4-2; the match to TRBD1 covers 9 bases. The CDR3 runs to 17 residues. Germline V gene lookup returns CDR1 LGHNA and CDR2 YNFKEQ. J lost 0 bases, V lost 2 bases, and 7 bases had no gene match. The CDR3 loop is CASSQNLGQGANYGYTF. CDR3 nucleotides: TGTGCCAGCAGCCAAAATTTGGGACAGGGAGCTAACTATGGCTACACCTTC.

The chain is built from TRBV13 and TRBJ1-1, with D possibly matching TRBD1 (6 bases). V was trimmed by 5 bases and J by 3 bases, leaving 16 bases between them. There are 15 residues in the CDR3. Per the germline V gene, CDR1 is PRHDT and CDR2 is FYEKMQ (reference sequence). CDR3 amino acids: CASSVVTGWDTEAFF. In nucleotides, the CDR3 is TGTGCCAGCAGCGTAGTTACAGGGTGGGACACTGAAGCTTTCTTT.

The CDR3 region is CAISEASSGGETQYF. CDR3 bases: TGTGCCATCAGTGAGGCCTCTAGCGGGGGTGAGACCCAGTACTTC. The chain links TRBV10-3 to TRBJ2-5, with TRBD2 matching 10 bases. The CDR3 is made up of 15 amino acids. J lost 5 bases, V lost 2 bases, and 5 bases had no gene match. Germline loops: CDR1 ENHRY, CDR2 SYGVKD.

The V gene is TRBV6-1, the J gene TRBJ2-1; 11 bases are shared with TRBD2. J lost 4 bases, V lost 0 bases, and 11 bases had no gene match. CDR1 and CDR2 (germline): MNHNS, SASEGT. The length of the CDR3 is 19 residues. The CDR3 DNA sequence: TGTGCCAGCAGTGAAGCGCGGGACGTAGCGGGGGGGGCGTACAATGAGCAGTTCTTC. This sequence encodes CASSEARDVAGGAYNEQFF.

J is TRBJ2-5 and V is TRBV30; 10 bases match TRBD1. Germline loops: CDR1 GTSNPN, CDR2 SVGIG (reference sequence). CDR3 length equals 13 residues. V was pared by 4 bases and J by 9 bases, with 8 bases of the junction left unmatched. CDR3 coding DNA: TGTGCCTGGAACCGGGACAGGGGTGAGGCCCAGTACTTC. It encodes CAWNRDRGEAQYF.

This clone showed up just a few times. The chain joins TRBV5-6 to TRBJ1-6; 8 nucleotides match TRBD1. Germline trimming cut 4 bases from V and 9 bases from J; bases unmatched to any gene: 9. This CDR3 has 15 amino acids. Germline-derived CDR1 and CDR2 are SGHDT and YYEEEE. CDR3 nucleotide sequence: TGTGCCAGCAGCAGAAGACAGGGGTGGACTTCACCCCTCCACTTT. Translation: CASSRRQGWTSPLHF.

V usage is TRBV23-1 and J usage is TRBJ2-2; 9 bases agree with TRBD1. TRBV23-1 carries the ORF label, with uncertain function. The CDR3 runs to 15 residues. Germline trimming cut 7 bases from V and 4 bases from J; bases unmatched to any gene: 7. The CDR3 region has the DNA TGCGCCAGCATCACAGGGGGCGCCGGCACCGGGGAGCTGTTTTTT. It codes for CASITGGAGTGELFF.

V gene TRBV7-8 combines with J gene TRBJ2-1, with D possibly being TRBD1 (5 bases). V lost 5 bases and J lost 5, with 13 bases in between. From germline, CDR1 is SGHVS and CDR2 FQNEAQ. This CDR3 is built from 14 residues. CDR3 sequence: CASSPNVGDNEQFF. The DNA of the CDR3 is TGTGCCAGCAGCCCGAACGTAGGGGACAATGAGCAGTTCTTC.

The gene calls are TRBV19 and TRBJ2-7; 7 nucleotides match TRBD2. Unmatched junction bases numbered 5, after V lost 3 bases and J lost 0 bases. Germline-derived CDR1 and CDR2 are LNHDA and SQIVND (reference sequence). The CDR3 is 15 residues long. CDR3 protein: CASSIAGVSSYEQYF. The CDR3 region has the DNA TGTGCCAGTAGTATCGCGGGGGTTAGCTCCTACGAGCAGTACTTC.

The rearrangement joins TRBV5-1 to TRBJ2-2; a weak D match, TRBD2 (6 bases). Trimming left V 4 bases short and J 0 bases short, with 13 bases between. The CDR3 consists of 16 residues. Germline CDR1 and CDR2: SGHRS and YFSETQ. The CDR3 region has the DNA TGCGCCAGCAGCCCGAATGCGGGGTCGAACACCGGGGAGCTGTTTTTT. Translated: CASSPNAGSNTGELFF. Together with reference TRBV5-1 and TRBJ2-2, the CDR3 gives the full variable domain: KAGVTQTPRYLIKTRGQQVTLSCSPISGHRSVSWYQQTPGQGLQFLFEYFSETQRNKGNFPGRFSGRQFSNSRSEMNVSTLELGDSALYLCASSPNAGSNTGELFFGEGSRLTVL.

This chain joins TRBV5-1 and TRBJ2-1; D might be TRBD1 (6 bases). Germline CDR1 and CDR2: SGHRS and YFSETQ. The CDR3 contains 16 residues. The V gene lost 0 bases and the J gene lost 2 bases, with 12 bases spanning the gap. The CDR3 loop reads CASSLGPGVAYNEQFF. The CDR3 DNA sequence: TGCGCCAGCAGCTTGGGCCCAGGGGTTGCCTACAATGAGCAGTTCTTC.

The gene calls are TRBV19 and TRBJ2-7, with TRBD2 identical over 14 bases. Per the germline V gene, CDR1 is LNHDA and CDR2 is SQIVND (reference sequence). J lost 3 bases, V lost 5 bases, and 6 bases had no gene match. The CDR3 is 16 residues long. CDR3 nucleotide sequence: TGTGCCAGTAGTCTCGCGGGGACTAGCGGGGGCTACGAGCAGTACTTC. Its protein is CASSLAGTSGGYEQYF.